The 30 T cell receptor beta chains presented below share a single source sample, sequenced in a study of OX40 agonist ivuxolimab in advanced cancers. Measured with immunoSEQ multiplex PCR; TCRdb has only the in-frame clones, and not every one. This table has roughly 90,000 clones, roughly 91% appearing once. The sample consisted of CD4+ or CD8+ T cells sorted from blood, taken in a trial of the OX40 agonist ivuxolimab. The receptors were gathered from an adult with an advanced solid tumor such as melanoma, head and neck, liver or kidney cancer.

The V gene is TRBV29-1, the J gene TRBJ2-1; 10 nucleotides match TRBD2. The CDR3 length is 14 residues. Germline V gives CDR1 SQVTM, CDR2 ANQGSEA. V lost 3 bases to trimming and J lost 3 bases; unmatched junction nucleotides: 2. CDR3 in amino acids: CSVELAGVYNEQFF. DNA of the CDR3: TGCAGCGTTGAGCTAGCGGGAGTCTACAATGAGCAGTTCTTC.

This chain joins TRBV4-2 and TRBJ2-7; 8 bases are shared with TRBD1. Germline-derived CDR1 and CDR2 are LGHNA and YNFKEQ. The CDR3 spans 16 residues. V lost 3 bases and J lost 2; bases outside the gene matches: 9. CDR3 amino acids: CASSQDGQGIPYEQYF. The CDR3 nucleotides are TGTGCCAGCAGCCAGGACGGACAGGGAATCCCCTACGAGCAGTACTTC.

The chain employs TRBV6-6 and TRBJ1-2; weak D call: TRBD1 (5 bases). Looked up from germline, CDR1 is MNHNY and CDR2 is SVGAGI (reference sequence). The CDR3 is 14 residues long. Trimming cost V 7 bases and J 3 bases, with 15 bases left between them. CDR3: CASTMALGDYGYTF. Here the CDR3 DNA reads TGTGCCAGCACGATGGCCCTGGGGGACTATGGCTACACCTTC.

The V call is TRBV6-5, the J call TRBJ2-7, with 8 nucleotides matching TRBD2. The CDR3 runs 15 residues. In germline, CDR1 is MNHEY, CDR2 SVGAGI. The V segment lost 6 bases and the J segment 4 bases; nucleotides outside the gene matches: 11. In DNA form, the CDR3 reads TGTGCCAGCAGGGACGGGGGGGGCGATTGGTACGAGCAGTACTTC. Translating it yields CASRDGGGDWYEQYF.

V and J are TRBV21-1 and TRBJ2-5; the tabulated D call, TRBD1, remains unverified against the DNA. TRBV21-1 is flagged as a pseudogene. The CDR3 extends over 15 amino acids. The CDR3 spells CASSKRGTGAETQYF. CDR3 nucleotides: TGTGCCAGCAGCAAAAGGGGGACAGGCGCCGAGACCCAGTACTTC.

This clone turned up a few times. The chain carries TRBV2 and TRBJ2-7; TRBD2 is a possible D gene (5 bases). This CDR3 spans 14 amino acids. V was shortened by 3 bases and J by 1 base, with 10 bases between the two germline ends. Germline V gene sequence: CDR1 SNHLY, CDR2 FYNNEI. This CDR3 reads CASSEWRVSYEQYF. The CDR3 DNA sequence: TGTGCCAGCAGTGAGTGGCGGGTTTCCTACGAGCAGTACTTC.

This chain joins TRBV9 and TRBJ2-1; no firm D call. CDR1 is SGDLS and CDR2 is YYNGEE in the germline V gene. The CDR3 has 14 amino acids. V lost 0 bases and J lost 10, with 14 bases in between. CDR3 region: CASSVAPYSEEQFF. Written as DNA, the CDR3 is TGTGCCAGCAGCGTAGCCCCCTACAGTGAAGAGCAGTTCTTC.

This chain joins TRBV18 and TRBJ1-5, with TRBD1 matching 12 bases. The CDR3 runs 14 residues. Germline-derived CDR1 and CDR2 are KGHSH and LQKENI. Germline trimming cut 9 bases from V and 9 bases from J; bases unmatched to any gene: 9. CDR3 DNA sequence: TGTGCCAGTTCCGGGACAGGGGGCCCCGTGCCCCAGCATTTT. As protein: CASSGTGGPVPQHF.

This clone has only one observation. The V and J genes are TRBV7-8 and TRBJ2-4; 8 bases are shared with TRBD1. The CDR3 runs to 17 residues. V shed 1 base and J 0 bases; nucleotides not matched to a gene: 5. From germline, CDR1 is SGHVS and CDR2 FQNEAQ. CDR3 sequence (DNA): TGTGCCAGCAGCTTAGTTCAGGGGGCCCTAGCCAAAAACATTCAGTACTTC. Translating it yields CASSLVQGALAKNIQYF.

The chain combines TRBV6-1 with TRBJ2-7; tentative D call: TRBD2 (7 bases). This CDR3 is built from 16 residues. Germline loops: CDR1 MNHNS, CDR2 SASEGT. Trimming removed 4 bases from V and 1 base from J, with 17 bases in between. The CDR3 spells CASSGPRGQNSYEQYF. DNA of the CDR3: TGTGCCAGCAGTGGCCCGCGGGGGCAGAATTCCTACGAGCAGTACTTC.

The chain combines TRBV28 with TRBJ1-1, with D perhaps TRBD1 (6 bases). The CDR3 has 14 amino acids. Between the trimmed V and J ends, which lost 7 bases and 4 bases, there was a span of 16 bases. Germline V gene data show CDR1 as MDHEN and CDR2 as SYDVKM. CDR3 nucleotides: TGTGCCAGCAAACCCGCGGGGGCCTTCACTGAAGCTTTCTTT. Its protein is CASKPAGAFTEAFF.

This sequence joins TRBV5-1 and TRBJ1-2; D remains ambiguous. Deletions cut 2 bases from V and 0 bases from J, with 11 bases between. Germline values: CDR1 SGHRS, CDR2 YFSETQ. The CDR3 loop spans 15 amino acids. This CDR3 is CASSLGITANYGYTF. As DNA, the CDR3 is TGCGCCAGCAGCTTAGGTATAACGGCTAACTATGGCTACACCTTC.

This clone was recorded once. V is TRBV5-5 and J is TRBJ2-2, with D unresolved. From germline, CDR1 is SGHKS and CDR2 YYEKEE (reference sequence). The germline V and J ends were trimmed by 0 bases and 7 bases, with 10 bases remaining between them. This CDR3 spans 14 amino acids. The CDR3 reads CASSLAFVSGELFF. The CDR3 bases are TGTGCCAGCAGCTTGGCATTCGTTAGCGGGGAGCTGTTTTTT.

CDR3: CASTWDSGNTIYF. The DNA of the CDR3 is TGCGCCAGCACCTGGGACTCTGGAAACACCATATATTTT. The gene calls are TRBV10-2 and TRBJ1-3, with no clear D. The length of the CDR3 is 13 residues. The germline V gene encodes CDR1 WSHSY and CDR2 SAAADI. V gave up 7 bases and J gave up 0 bases, with 7 bases separating them.

The CDR3 DNA sequence: TGTGCCACCAGCAGAGATTCCGGAGGGGTGCCCCAGCATTTT. Protein sequence: CATSRDSGGVPQHF. The gene calls are TRBV15 and TRBJ1-5; D may be TRBD1 (5 bases). Looked up from germline, CDR1 is LNHNV and CDR2 is YYDKDF (reference sequence). V was clipped by 0 bases and J by 9 bases, with 12 bases between them. The CDR3 runs to 14 residues.

The chain recombines TRBV7-2 with TRBJ2-5, with D possibly matching TRBD2 (5 bases). Germline V gives CDR1 SGHTA, CDR2 FQGNSA. This CDR3 region has 15 residues. The V and J ends lost 0 bases and 2 bases respectively, with 10 bases between them. In nucleotides, the CDR3 is TGTGCCAGCAGCTTAGCGGGAGAGAGGCAAGAGACCCAGTACTTC. Its translation: CASSLAGERQETQYF.

This sequence joins TRBV5-1 and TRBJ2-2, with 12 bases fitting TRBD1. V dropped 6 bases and J dropped 7; count of bases not matched to a gene: 10. The CDR3 covers 16 residues. From germline, CDR1 is SGHRS and CDR2 YFSETQ. The CDR3 loop is CASKAGTGGRGGELFF. The CDR3 nucleotides read TGCGCCAGCAAAGCCGGGACAGGGGGCCGAGGCGGGGAGCTGTTTTTT.

The chain has TRBV5-1 and TRBJ2-5; 7 bases are shared with TRBD2. The CDR3 is made up of 14 amino acids. CDR1 SGHRS and CDR2 YFSETQ come from the germline V gene. J lost 1 base, V lost 2 bases, and 2 bases had no gene match. CDR3 sequence (DNA): TGCGCCAGCAGCTTTGCTAGCGGCCAAGAGACCCAGTACTTC. Its translation: CASSFASGQETQYF. Full variable domain (missing parts from reference TRBV5-1 and TRBJ2-5): KAGVTQTPRYLIKTRGQQVTLSCSPISGHRSVSWYQQTPGQGLQFLFEYFSETQRNKGNFPGRFSGRQFSNSRSEMNVSTLELGDSALYLCASSFASGQETQYFGPGTRLLVL.

The chain carries TRBV28 and TRBJ1-5; D may be TRBD1 (6 bases). V was pared by 5 bases and J by 5 bases, with 16 bases between. This CDR3 is 15 amino acids long. CDR1 and CDR2 (germline): MDHEN, SYDVKM. In DNA, the CDR3 is TGTGCCAGCAGTCCGGTTGGGGAGGGGGATCAGCCCCAGCATTTT. Translation: CASSPVGEGDQPQHF.

The gene calls are TRBV5-1 and TRBJ1-4; D unclear. Germline V CDR1 and CDR2: SGHRS, YFSETQ. Trimming stripped 4 bases from V and 8 bases from J, with 21 bases between. The CDR3 spans 16 residues. The CDR3 loop is CASSLPTGLQIEKLFF. For the CDR3, the DNA is TGCGCCAGCAGCCTGCCAACCGGTCTACAAATAGAAAAACTGTTTTTT.

This chain links TRBV19 with TRBJ1-4; possibly TRBD1 for D (5 bases). This CDR3 spans 14 amino acids. Deletions cut 4 bases from V and 8 bases from J, with 14 bases between. Germline-derived CDR1 and CDR2 are LNHDA and SQIVND (reference sequence). The CDR3 DNA follows: TGTGCCAGTAGTAACCGGAGGGACCAAGAAAAACTGTTTTTT. Residues: CASSNRRDQEKLFF. Full variable domain (outside the CDR3, taken from reference TRBV19 and TRBJ1-4): DGGITQSPKYLFRKEGQNVTLSCEQNLNHDAMYWYRQDPGQGLRLIYYSQIVNDFQKGDIAEGYSVSREKKESFPLTVTSAQKNPTAFYLCASSNRRDQEKLFFGSGTQLSVL.

The rearrangement joins TRBV7-7 to TRBJ2-5, with TRBD2 matching over 8 bases. CDR1 is SSHAT and CDR2 is FNYEAQ in the germline V gene (reference sequence). Trimming cost V 5 bases and J 1 base; bases outside gene matches: 6. The CDR3 has 15 residues. As DNA, the CDR3 is TGTGCCAGCAGCCCGATCCGGGGGGGCCAAGAGACCCAGTACTTC. Residues: CASSPIRGGQETQYF. The variable domain in full, completed from reference TRBV7-7 and TRBJ2-5, reads GAGVSQSPRYKVTKRGQDVTLRCDPISSHATLYWYQQALGQGPEFLTYFNYEAQPDKSGLPSDRFSAERPEGSISTLTIQRTEQRDSAMYRCASSPIRGGQETQYFGPGTRLLVL.

The chain is built from TRBV6-1 and TRBJ2-1; 10 positions match TRBD2. The CDR3 is made up of 15 amino acids. V lost 7 bases and J lost 3; bases outside the gene matches: 6. CDR1 and CDR2 (germline): MNHNS, SASEGT. The CDR3 is CASNPGTSDYNEQFF. CDR3 in DNA: TGTGCCAGCAATCCCGGGACTAGCGACTACAATGAGCAGTTCTTC.

DNA of the CDR3: TGTGCCAGCTCACTCCTACATGATACTTACGAGCAGTACTTC. This gives the protein CASSLLHDTYEQYF. V is TRBV18 and J is TRBJ2-7; D is uncertain. The CDR3 covers 14 residues. Deletions cut 4 bases from V and 4 bases from J, with 14 bases between. Germline V gene sequence: CDR1 KGHSH, CDR2 LQKENI. The whole variable domain, remainder taken from reference TRBV18 and TRBJ2-7, is NAGVMQNPRHLVRRRGQEARLRCSPMKGHSHVYWYRQLPEEGLKFMVYLQKENIIDESGMPKERFSAEFPKEGPSILRIQQVVRGDSAAYFCASSLLHDTYEQYFGPGTRLTVT.

The chain is built from TRBV5-1 and TRBJ2-5, with TRBD1 matching 8 bases. Germline CDR1 and CDR2: SGHRS and YFSETQ. The V gene end was trimmed by 0 bases and the J gene end by 6 bases; junction bases not matched to a gene: 4. The CDR3 runs 14 residues. Here the CDR3 DNA reads TGCGCCAGCAGCTTGGGGACAGGGATGCAGACCCAGTACTTC. This translates into CASSLGTGMQTQYF.

V and J are TRBV5-1 and TRBJ2-7, with D maybe TRBD1 (6 bases). CDR3 size: 14 residues. V was clipped by 3 bases and J by 0 bases, with 10 bases between them. Germline lookup yields CDR1 SGHRS and CDR2 YFSETQ. Written as DNA, the CDR3 is TGCGCCAGCAGCTCGGGACAACTCTCCTACGAGCAGTACTTC. Its translation is CASSSGQLSYEQYF.

In DNA form, the CDR3 reads TGTGCCAGTAGTTTATCCCGACAGGGATTAGGGAACACTGAAGCTTTCTTT. It specifies CASSLSRQGLGNTEAFF. The V and J genes are TRBV19 and TRBJ1-1; 7 bases match TRBD1. Looked up from germline, CDR1 is LNHDA and CDR2 is SQIVND (reference sequence). The V segment lost 5 bases and the J segment 1 base; nucleotides outside the gene matches: 13. The CDR3 is 17 residues long.

The genes are TRBV14 and TRBJ2-2, with D hard to call. This CDR3 has 14 amino acids. The ends were cut back, 4 bases at V and 0 bases at J, with 6 bases in the middle. The germline V gene has CDR1 SGHDN and CDR2 FVKESK. The CDR3 loop is CASSRVANTGELFF. The CDR3 DNA reads as TGTGCCAGCAGCCGGGTCGCGAACACCGGGGAGCTGTTTTTT.

The gene calls are TRBV5-6 and TRBJ1-4; TRBD1 agrees at 9 bases. The germline CDR1 and CDR2 sequences are SGHDT and YYEEEE. V was pared by 3 bases and J by 0 bases, with 6 bases of the junction left unmatched. This CDR3 region has 17 residues. CDR3 loop: CASSSDRGSATNEKLFF. The DNA for the CDR3 is TGTGCCAGCAGCTCCGACAGGGGGTCAGCAACTAATGAAAAACTGTTTTTT.

The rearrangement links TRBV6-1 to TRBJ2-7; TRBD1 matches at 8 bases. The V gene end was trimmed by 7 bases and the J gene end by 7 bases; junction bases not matched to a gene: 6. The V gene's germline CDR1 is MNHNS and CDR2 SASEGT. This CDR3 comprises 12 residues. CDR3 DNA sequence: TGTGCCAGCACCTCGACAGGGGTAGAGCAGTACTTC. This codes for CASTSTGVEQYF.